The sequence of this T cell receptor (beta chain) was determined in a study of shared clonotypes between healthy human individuals. Study as a whole: Those who served as donors were a couple of women and a few men between the ages of 18 and 49. Notes on the study in general: Naive subsets tended to show greater estimated richness than memory subsets. When compared with the clonotypes that were shared by all four sorted-subset donors, the non-shared clonotypes turned out to have lower generation probabilities.

Assay execution took place at the deep level. The data were produced by immunoSEQ multiplex PCR, yet TCRdb's version contains in-frame clones alone and is incomplete. The table lists millions of clones, approximately 93% of them singletons, with 0.3% to 0.4% in the top ten. A note on this clone: Its antigen is currently unknown.

The CDR3 spans 14 residues. Germline V gene data show CDR1 as SGHTA and CDR2 as FQGNSA. Trimming left V 2 bases short and J 15 bases short, with 20 bases between. The chain is built from TRBV7-2 and TRBJ2-1, with a possible D match to TRBD1 (6 bases). The sequenced sample was naive CD4+ T cells from PBMCs. Subset given: CD45RA+ positively selected. The source is a man aged 18 to 30 in good health. Some clones in this sample may be carry-over from other donors' samples. This CDR3 is CASSLSASGTPGFF. CDR3 nucleotides: TGTGCCAGCAGCTTAAGCGCCTCAGGGACACCGGGGTTCTTC.